The clone carrying this T cell receptor beta chain is a singleton in its sample. The sample originates from a study of blood T cell repertoires in COVID-19. Trimming pared 5 bases from V and 5 bases from J, leaving 9 bases between. This CDR3 region has 12 residues. Per the germline V gene, CDR1 is MNHEY and CDR2 is SVGEGT. Clones were sequenced by immunoSEQ multiplex PCR, and TCRdb holds only the in-frame ones, with some missing. Of a few hundred thousand clones listed, roughly 87% are singletons. Clinical history reported by participants formed the basis on which cohorts were assigned. This receptor was taken from a man between 18 and 29 years old who had recovered from COVID-19. The chain is built from TRBV6-2 or TRBV6-3 and TRBJ1-2; D perhaps matches TRBD1 (5 bases). Sequencing input: PBMCs or T cells enriched from blood (not recorded which). CDR3 nucleotides: TGTGCCAGCAGTGTAGCAGGGTATGGCTACACCTTC. Its translation: CASSVAGYGYTF.